This T cell receptor beta chain is from a study of blood T cell repertoires in COVID-19. As for the study in general: There were acute and convalescent COVID-19 samples, and they came from the United States, Italy and Spain.

CDR1 ENHRY and CDR2 SYGVKD come from the germline V gene. V gave up 6 bases and J gave up 10 bases; unmatched junction bases: 10. The CDR3 is 15 amino acids. In the source study's methods: Estimated nucleated cell counts came from reference gene primer amplification. Profiled with immunoSEQ multiplex PCR; TCRdb holds only in-frame clones, not every one. From that table come the V and J calls and clone size; the DNA was used to work out D and trimming. Among around 200,000 clones, about nine tenths were seen once, and the ten largest hold less than 25%. The source material was peripheral blood. The chain couples TRBV10-3 to TRBJ1-6; 9 bases agree with TRBD1. The TCR sequence derives from a man between 65 and 80 years old with active or convalescent COVID-19. The CDR3 nucleotides are TGTGCCATCAGCCCGGCGGGGACAGGGCAATCACCCCTCCACTTT. The encoded protein is CAISPAGTGQSPLHF.